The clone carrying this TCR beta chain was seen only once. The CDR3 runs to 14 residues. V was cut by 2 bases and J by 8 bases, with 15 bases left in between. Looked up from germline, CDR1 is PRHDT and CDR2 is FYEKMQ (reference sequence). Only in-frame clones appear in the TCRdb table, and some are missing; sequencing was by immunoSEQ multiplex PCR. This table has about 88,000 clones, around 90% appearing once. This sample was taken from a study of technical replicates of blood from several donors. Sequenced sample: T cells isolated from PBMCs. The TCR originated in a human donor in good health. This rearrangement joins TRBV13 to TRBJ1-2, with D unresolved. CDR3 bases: TGTGCCAGCAGCTTAACCCCCCCGAGGAACGGCTACACCTTC. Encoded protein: CASSLTPPRNGYTF.